The 14 T cell receptor beta chains presented below share a single source sample, sequenced in a study of T cell repertoires in cytomegalovirus infection. These receptors are not linked to any known antigen. TCRdb processed the reads anew with MiXCR; each CDR3 protein has one entry. The sample yields over 120,000 distinct CDR3 sequences, around 32% seen once. The sample here was CD8+ T cells from cultured PBMCs, taken from culture after CMV antigen stimulation. The receptors derive from a human donor in good health (CMV status not recorded). Some clones in this sample may be carry-over from other donors' samples.

The chain employs TRBV11-1 and TRBJ2-3, with D possibly TRBD2 on 5 matching bases. Trimming stripped 2 bases from V and 2 bases from J, with 8 bases between. In germline, CDR1 is SGHAT, CDR2 FQDESV (reference sequence). There are 14 residues in the CDR3. DNA of the CDR3: TGTGCCAGCAGCTTACCGGGGTTCACAGATACGCAGTATTTT. Translating gives CASSLPGFTDTQYF.

The V call is TRBV12-3 or TRBV12-4, the J call TRBJ2-2; D not resolved. The CDR3 is 12 amino acids. V dropped 2 bases and J dropped 6 bases, with 4 bases sitting between them. CDR3 region: CASSLHPGELFF. The CDR3 DNA sequence: TGTGCCAGCAGTTTACACCCCGGGGAGCTGTTTTTT.

This clonotype has a handful of counts. This chain links TRBV4-1 with TRBJ1-4; 7 bases are a match to TRBD1. V shed 5 bases, J shed 1 base, and the junction held 4 bases outside the gene matches. Germline V gene sequence: CDR1 MGHRA, CDR2 YSYEKL. The CDR3 totals 15 residues. CDR3 residues: CASSYRQGTNEKLFF. CDR3 nucleotide sequence: TGCGCCAGCAGCTACCGACAGGGAACTAATGAAAAACTGTTTTTT.

This chain joins TRBV10-3 and TRBJ2-2, with 8 bases aligning to TRBD2. The V gene's germline CDR1 is ENHRY and CDR2 SYGVKD. V was pared by 4 bases and J by 5 bases, with 12 bases of the junction left unmatched. The CDR3 consists of 17 residues. The CDR3 sequence: CAISGDPSGGKTGELFF. CDR3 in DNA: TGTGCCATCAGTGGGGACCCCAGCGGGGGCAAAACCGGGGAGCTGTTTTTT.

This clonotype has ten or more counts. The V and J genes are TRBV27 and TRBJ1-3; D call uncertain. The CDR3 runs to 14 residues. V was clipped by 6 bases and J by 0 bases, with 9 bases between them. Germline CDR1 reads MNHEY; CDR2 reads SMNVEV (reference sequence). The CDR3 reads CASSLGGSGNTIYF. For the CDR3, the DNA is TGTGCCAGCAGCCTGGGTGGCTCTGGAAACACCATATATTTT.

The rearrangement uses TRBV6-1 and TRBJ2-1, with 9 bases matching TRBD2. Germline lookup yields CDR1 MNHNS and CDR2 SASEGT. The CDR3 has 15 residues. After removal of 1 base from V and 4 bases from J, the junction contained 2 bases not matched to a gene. The CDR3 nucleotides are TGTGCCAGCAGTGAAGGACTAGCGGTATACAATGAGCAGTTCTTC. It encodes CASSEGLAVYNEQFF.

At least ten counts were recorded for this clonotype. The chain joins TRBV5-4 to TRBJ1-2; maybe TRBD1 (5 bases). Germline lookup yields CDR1 SGHNT and CDR2 YYREEE (reference sequence). This CDR3 region has 11 residues. V was shortened by 4 bases and J by 7 bases, with 8 bases between the two germline ends. Here the CDR3 DNA reads TGTGCCAGCAGCGAAGGGGCTGGCTACACCTTC. Amino acids: CASSEGAGYTF.

This clonotype was counted a few times. This sequence joins TRBV5-5 and TRBJ1-6; D not resolved. CDR1 SGHKS and CDR2 YYEKEE come from the germline V gene (reference sequence). V lost 2 bases and J lost 7, with 7 bases in between. The CDR3 loop spans 13 amino acids. The DNA for the CDR3 is TGTGCCAGCAGCTTCAAGCGAAATTCACCCCTCCACTTT. It is translated as CASSFKRNSPLHF. Full variable domain (remainder filled in from reference TRBV5-5 and TRBJ1-6): DAGVTQSPTHLIKTRGQQVTLRCSPISGHKSVSWYQQVLGQGPQFIFQYYEKEERGRGNFPDRFSARQFPNYSSELNVNALLLGDSALYLCASSFKRNSPLHFGNGTRLTVT.

The chain employs TRBV19 and TRBJ2-7, with D possibly matching TRBD1 (5 bases). V lost 0 bases and J 3 bases, leaving 6 bases between the germline ends. Germline values: CDR1 LNHDA, CDR2 SQIVND (reference sequence). The CDR3 is 13 residues long. The CDR3 sequence: CASSIDDSYEQYF. CDR3 bases: TGTGCCAGTAGTATAGATGACAGCTACGAGCAGTACTTC.

This clonotype was recorded once. The rearrangement joins TRBV4-2 to TRBJ2-3; 9 positions agree with TRBD2. The CDR3 spans 16 residues. With 3 bases clipped from V and 3 bases from J, the junction kept 7 bases outside the gene matches. Germline values: CDR1 LGHNA, CDR2 YNFKEQ. CDR3: CASSQVGTSITDTQYF. Here the CDR3 DNA reads TGTGCCAGCAGCCAGGTCGGGACTAGCATTACAGATACGCAGTATTTT.

The count of this clonotype is one. The genes are TRBV5-4 and TRBJ2-2; 8 bases agree with TRBD2. CDR1 is SGHNT, CDR2 YYREEE, per germline (reference sequence). After removal of 1 base from V and 2 bases from J, the junction contained 4 bases not matched to a gene. The CDR3 totals 16 residues. CDR3 nucleotides: TGTGCCAGCAGCTTGCCTAGCGGGCCTAACACCGGGGAGCTGTTTTTT. It encodes CASSLPSGPNTGELFF. The variable domain in full, with the rest retrieved from reference TRBV5-4 and TRBJ2-2, is ETGVTQSPTHLIKTRGQQVTLRCSSQSGHNTVSWYQQALGQGPQFIFQYYREEENGRGNFPPRFSGLQFPNYSSELNVNALELDDSALYLCASSLPSGPNTGELFFGEGSRLTVL.

The sample holds a few counts of this clonotype. CDR3 loop: CASSFYGLQATNEKLFF. The DNA for the CDR3 is TGTGCCAGCAGTTTTTACGGGCTCCAGGCAACTAATGAAAAACTGTTTTTT. This rearrangement joins TRBV28 to TRBJ1-4; D is ambiguous. Germline V gene lookup returns CDR1 MDHEN and CDR2 SYDVKM. This CDR3 is 17 amino acids long. The V end lost 3 bases, the J end lost 0 bases, and 14 bases lay between the germline ends.

This clonotype is medium-sized within its sample. The chain combines TRBV2 with TRBJ2-7, with 8 bases lining up with TRBD2. CDR3 length equals 15 residues. V trimming: 3 bases; J trimming: 3 bases; junction bases outside the gene matches: 7. CDR1 is SNHLY, CDR2 FYNNEI, per germline. CDR3 amino acids: CASSEGSGDIYEQYF. As DNA, the CDR3 is TGTGCCAGCAGTGAGGGTAGCGGGGATATCTACGAGCAGTACTTC.

CDR3 sequence reads: CASSGHYSNQPQHF. The DNA of the CDR3 is TGTGCCAGCAGTGGACATTATAGCAATCAGCCCCAGCATTTT. The chain employs TRBV25-1 and TRBJ1-5; D call uncertain. The germline V gene has CDR1 MGHDK and CDR2 SYGVNS. Trimming removed 4 bases at V and 0 bases at J, with 7 bases between. This CDR3 contains 14 residues.